This T cell receptor (beta chain) was obtained from a study of blood T cell repertoires in COVID-19. Across the whole study: Spain, Italy and the United States supplied samples that represented acute and convalescent COVID-19.

The length of the CDR3 is 13 residues. The junction had 1 base not matched to a gene; V was cut back by 5 bases and J by 5 bases. In germline, CDR1 is SGHTA, CDR2 FQGNSA. TCRdb's table, derived via immunoSEQ multiplex PCR, lists solely in-frame clones and lacks some. The table shows 110,000 to 150,000 clones, with more than 65% occurring only once. This clone occurred once. Sequencing input: peripheral blood. V and J are TRBV7-2 and TRBJ1-4; TRBD1 matches at 8 bases. This TCR was recovered from an elderly man with acute or convalescent COVID-19. CDR3 nucleotides: TGTGCCAGCAGCCGGGACAGGAATGAAAAACTGTTTTTT. It specifies CASSRDRNEKLFF.